These T cell receptor beta chains were read from a single sample in a study of CD8 T cells in Susac syndrome. A single record per CDR3 protein comes from TCRdb applying MiXCR to the immunoSEQ multiplex PCR reads. The sample lists over 120,000 distinct CDR3 sequences, approximately 93% seen once, with 0.07% to 0.1% in the top ten. The sample consisted of CD4+ T cells from PBMCs. Source of these receptors: a human donor in good health. Each CDR3 is given with its conserved first and last residue. A D gene is named only where the DNA matches it firmly. Some rows have no size entry. The others give once, few or many, or a class for an expanded clone.

j_call clone_size d_call v_call cdr3_aa cdr3_nt
TRBJ2-2 . TRBD1 TRBV7-3 CASSPKPGGGGELFF TGTGCCAGCAGCCCCAAACCAGGGGGCGGCGGGGAGCTGTTTTTT
TRBJ1-2 . TRBD1 TRBV20-1 CSATRTGGSYGYTF TGCAGTGCTACACGGACAGGGGGCAGCTATGGCTACACCTTC
TRBJ1-5 . . TRBV12-3/TRBV12-4 CASSFGGGLGPQHF TGTGCCAGCAGTTTTGGAGGAGGCCTGGGACCCCAGCATTTT
TRBJ2-7 . . TRBV20-1 CSARRQGVHEQYF TGCAGTGCTAGGCGGCAGGGAGTCCACGAGCAGTACTTC
TRBJ1-3 . . TRBV13 CASSLGRFSGNTIYF TGTGCCAGCAGCTTAGGACGGTTCTCTGGAAACACCATATATTTT
TRBJ2-5 . . TRBV4-2 CASSREFEETQYF TGTGCCAGCAGCCGGGAGTTTGAAGAGACCCAGTACTTC
TRBJ2-1 . . TRBV25-1 CASSRKGHEQFF TGTGCCAGCAGCCGTAAGGGACATGAGCAGTTCTTC
TRBJ2-6 . TRBD1 TRBV18 CASSPSRADRGRPGANVLTF TGTGCCAGCTCACCGAGTAGGGCGGACAGGGGGCGTCCTGGGGCCAACGTCCTGACTTTC
TRBJ2-7 . . TRBV7-9 CASNLGGVIYEQYF TGTGCCAGCAACTTAGGCGGAGTTATCTACGAGCAGTACTTC
TRBJ1-4 . . TRBV30 CAWSGREPNEKLFF TGTGCCTGGAGTGGACGGGAGCCTAATGAAAAACTGTTTTTT
TRBJ2-3 . . TRBV29-1 CSFNRGSTDTQYF TGCAGCTTCAACCGGGGTAGCACAGATACGCAGTATTTT
TRBJ2-7 . . TRBV28 CASRTRDSLRGKQYF TGTGCCAGCAGAACCCGGGACAGCTTACGGGGGAAGCAGTACTTC
TRBJ2-1 . TRBD1 TRBV4-1 CASSRTGTGGPVEQFF TGCGCCAGCAGCCGAACCGGGACAGGGGGGCCCGTGGAGCAGTTCTTC
TRBJ2-7 . TRBD2 TRBV20-1 CSARDQTSGSYEQYF TGCAGTGCTAGAGATCAAACTAGCGGGAGCTACGAGCAGTACTTC
TRBJ2-6 . . TRBV12-3/TRBV12-4 CASSPRVGANVLTF TGTGCCAGCAGTCCGCGGGTTGGGGCCAACGTCCTGACTTTC
TRBJ2-1 . TRBD1 TRBV5-4 CASSLQGLYNEQFF TGTGCCAGCAGCTTACAGGGGTTATACAATGAGCAGTTCTTC
TRBJ1-1 . . TRBV29-1 CSVDRRLMNTEAFF TGCAGCGTTGACAGGCGGCTTATGAACACTGAAGCTTTCTTT
TRBJ1-5 . . TRBV2 CASSALGLNGNQPQHF TGTGCCAGCAGTGCCCTCGGGCTCAATGGGAATCAGCCCCAGCATTTT
TRBJ2-7 . . TRBV20-1 CSARKVLGPYEQYF TGCAGTGCTAGAAAAGTCCTTGGGCCCTACGAGCAGTACTTC
TRBJ1-4 . . TRBV7-9 CASSLGGEYEKLFF TGTGCCAGCAGCTTAGGGGGAGAGTATGAAAAACTGTTTTTT
TRBJ1-1 . TRBD1 TRBV29-1 CSAWDSTNTEAFF TGCAGCGCCTGGGACAGCACGAACACTGAAGCTTTCTTT
TRBJ2-7 . . TRBV20-1 CSATKGGTSSYEQYF TGCAGTGCTACGAAAGGCGGAACGAGCTCCTACGAGCAGTACTTC
TRBJ2-7 once TRBD2 TRBV20-1 CSARTRVTSGRAYEQYF TGCAGTGCTAGGACGCGTGTGACTAGCGGGAGGGCCTACGAGCAGTACTTC
TRBJ2-7 . TRBD2 TRBV29-1 CSATAGEAYEQYF TGCAGCGCCACAGCGGGGGAAGCCTACGAGCAGTACTTC
TRBJ1-2 once . TRBV29-1 CSVQPGGGRGYTF TGCAGCGTTCAACCTGGGGGCGGCAGGGGCTACACCTTC
TRBJ2-7 . TRBD2 TRBV24-1 CATSDPAGGAPEQYF TGTGCCACCAGTGACCCCGCGGGAGGGGCGCCTGAGCAGTACTTC
TRBJ1-1 . . TRBV7-2 CASSLRQGLLNTEAFF TGTGCCAGCAGCTTACGGCAGGGACTTCTGAACACTGAAGCTTTCTTT
TRBJ2-1 . . TRBV29-1 CSVVTFVEQFF TGCAGCGTTGTCACTTTTGTTGAGCAGTTCTTC
TRBJ2-7 few TRBD1 TRBV29-1 CSVEEGTGNSDEQYF TGCAGCGTTGAAGAGGGGACAGGGAATAGTGACGAGCAGTACTTC
TRBJ1-2 . . TRBV30 CAGQWDRDYGYTF TGTGCCGGACAATGGGACCGAGACTATGGCTACACCTTC
TRBJ2-3 . TRBD2 TRBV12-3/TRBV12-4 CASSRSASGYSDTQYF TGTGCCAGCAGCCGGTCCGCTAGCGGATATTCAGATACGCAGTATTTT
TRBJ2-7 . TRBD2 TRBV29-1 CSVASGRAYEQYF TGCAGCGTAGCTAGCGGGAGGGCCTACGAGCAGTACTTC
TRBJ2-3 . TRBD1 TRBV20-1 CSARPGTGGTDTQYF TGCAGTGCTAGACCTGGGACAGGGGGCACAGATACGCAGTATTTT
TRBJ1-1 . . TRBV6-6 CASSYFDSKGVAFF TGTGCCAGCAGTTACTTCGACTCTAAGGGAGTGGCTTTCTTT
TRBJ1-3 . TRBD1 TRBV2 CASRGRTGLGNTIYF TGTGCCAGCAGGGGAAGGACAGGGCTCGGAAACACCATATATTTT
TRBJ2-5 . TRBD1 TRBV5-1 CASSLERQGLRYF TGCGCCAGCAGCTTGGAGAGACAGGGGTTAAGGTACTTC
TRBJ2-7 . . TRBV18 CASSRTEGDEQYF TGTGCCAGCTCACGGACCGAAGGCGACGAGCAGTACTTC
TRBJ2-1 . TRBD2 TRBV3-1 CASSRHTSGSGREQFF TGTGCCAGCAGCCGACATACTAGCGGGAGCGGGCGAGAGCAGTTCTTC
TRBJ2-4 . . TRBV2 CASSDDLAKNIQYF TGTGCCAGCAGTGACGATCTAGCCAAAAACATTCAGTACTTC
TRBJ2-3 . . TRBV6-2/TRBV6-3 CASSPRVRKDTQYF TGTGCCAGCAGTCCGAGAGTCAGGAAAGATACGCAGTATTTT
TRBJ1-1 . . TRBV7-9 CASSKTGGVGVTEAFF TGTGCCAGCAGTAAAACCGGGGGGGTCGGTGTCACTGAAGCTTTCTTT
TRBJ1-1 once . TRBV7-8 CASSLGRGVNTEAFF TGTGCCAGCAGCTTAGGGCGAGGAGTGAACACTGAAGCTTTCTTT
TRBJ1-3 . . TRBV9 CASSVDGSGNTIYF TGTGCCAGCAGCGTAGACGGGAGCGGAAACACCATATATTTT
TRBJ2-3 . TRBD2 TRBV12-3/TRBV12-4 CASSLTSSGDTQYF TGTGCCAGCAGTCTGACTAGCTCCGGAGATACGCAGTATTTT
TRBJ1-1 few TRBD1 TRBV12-3/TRBV12-4 CASSPRTGNTEAFF TGTGCCAGCAGTCCGCGGACAGGGAACACTGAAGCTTTCTTT
TRBJ2-5 . TRBD2 TRBV20-1 CSATTSGRAQETQYF TGCAGTGCCACTACTAGCGGGAGGGCCCAAGAGACCCAGTACTTC
TRBJ2-3 . TRBD2 TRBV7-9 CASSSSGRESTDTQYF TGTGCCAGCAGCTCTAGCGGGAGAGAAAGCACAGATACGCAGTATTTT
TRBJ2-7 . TRBD2 TRBV4-2 CASSQESQREAYEQYF TGTGCCAGCAGCCAAGAATCCCAGCGGGAGGCCTACGAGCAGTACTTC
TRBJ1-2 . . TRBV6-6 CASTVGNYGYTF TGTGCCAGCACCGTGGGGAACTATGGCTACACCTTC
TRBJ1-1 once . TRBV2 CASSGGLVNTEAFF TGTGCCAGCAGTGGGGGTTTAGTTAACACTGAAGCTTTCTTT
TRBJ1-1 . . TRBV3-1 CASNGATGTEAFF TGTGCCAGCAACGGGGCGACTGGCACTGAAGCTTTCTTT
TRBJ2-5 . TRBD2 TRBV9 CASSVALAGVGQETQYF TGTGCCAGCAGCGTAGCACTAGCGGGAGTGGGCCAAGAGACCCAGTACTTC
TRBJ2-3 . TRBD1 TRBV24-1 CATSDTRGPRSDTQYF TGTGCCACCAGTGATACCAGGGGGCCCAGATCAGATACGCAGTATTTT
TRBJ2-7 . . TRBV7-3 CASSLDTGPLYEQYF TGTGCCAGCAGCCTAGACACAGGACCTCTCTACGAGCAGTACTTC
TRBJ2-5 . TRBD2 TRBV7-2 CASSRTSPYQETQYF TGTGCCAGCAGCCGGACTAGCCCCTACCAAGAGACCCAGTACTTC
TRBJ2-1 . TRBD2 TRBV27 CASSLMASGAYNEQFF TGTGCCAGCAGTTTAATGGCTAGCGGGGCCTACAATGAGCAGTTCTTC
TRBJ2-4 . TRBD1 TRBV27 CATRDRGSIQYF TGTGCCACCCGGGACAGGGGGAGCATTCAGTACTTC
TRBJ2-2 . TRBD1 TRBV19 CASSRGTGGLADTGELFF TGTGCCAGTAGTAGAGGGACAGGGGGTCTTGCGGACACCGGGGAGCTGTTTTTT
TRBJ1-1 . . TRBV3-1 CASSQDPVNTEAFF TGTGCCAGCAGCCAAGATCCGGTGAACACTGAAGCTTTCTTT